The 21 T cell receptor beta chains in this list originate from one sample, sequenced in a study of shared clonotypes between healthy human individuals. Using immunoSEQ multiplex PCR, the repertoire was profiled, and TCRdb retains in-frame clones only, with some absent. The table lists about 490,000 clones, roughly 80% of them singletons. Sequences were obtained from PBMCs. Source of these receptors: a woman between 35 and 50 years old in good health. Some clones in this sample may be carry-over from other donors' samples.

CDR3 region: CASSKGQGYEQYF. CDR3 DNA: TGTGCCAGCAGCAAGGGACAGGGGTACGAGCAGTACTTC. The chain recombines TRBV21-1 with TRBJ2-7; TRBD1, as called in the table, went unchecked against the DNA. TRBV21-1 is shown as a pseudogene. The CDR3 runs 13 residues.

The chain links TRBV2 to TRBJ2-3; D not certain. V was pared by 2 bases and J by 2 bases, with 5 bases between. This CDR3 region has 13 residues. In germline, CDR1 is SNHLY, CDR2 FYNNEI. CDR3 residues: CASSERYTDTQYF. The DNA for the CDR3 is TGTGCCAGCAGTGAAAGGTACACAGATACGCAGTATTTT.

This CDR3 reads CASRGSGYGYTF. In nucleotides, the CDR3 is TGTGCCTCTCGCGGTTCAGGCTATGGCTACACCTTC. The rearrangement joins TRBV28 to TRBJ1-2, with D unresolved. The V and J ends lost 11 bases and 4 bases respectively, with 14 bases between them. The germline V gene has CDR1 MDHEN and CDR2 SYDVKM. The CDR3 is 12 amino acids.

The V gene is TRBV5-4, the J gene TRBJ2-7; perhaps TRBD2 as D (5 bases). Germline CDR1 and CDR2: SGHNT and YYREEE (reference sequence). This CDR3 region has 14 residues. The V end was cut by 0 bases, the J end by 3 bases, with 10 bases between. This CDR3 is CASSLEGSRYEQYF. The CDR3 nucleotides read TGTGCCAGCAGCTTGGAAGGGAGTCGCTACGAGCAGTACTTC.

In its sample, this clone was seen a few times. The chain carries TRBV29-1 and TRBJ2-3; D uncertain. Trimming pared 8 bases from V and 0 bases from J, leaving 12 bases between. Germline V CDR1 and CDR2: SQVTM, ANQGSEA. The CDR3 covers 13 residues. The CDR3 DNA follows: TGCAGCTACACTAAGGGTAGCACAGATACGCAGTATTTT. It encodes CSYTKGSTDTQYF.

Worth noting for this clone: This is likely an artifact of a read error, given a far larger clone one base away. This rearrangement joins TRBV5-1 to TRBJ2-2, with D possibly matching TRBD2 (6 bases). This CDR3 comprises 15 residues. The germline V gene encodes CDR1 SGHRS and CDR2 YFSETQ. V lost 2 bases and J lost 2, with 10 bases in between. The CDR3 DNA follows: TGCGCCAGCAGCTTAGGGGAGGCAAACACCGGGGAGCTGTTTTTT. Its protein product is CASSLGEANTGELFF.

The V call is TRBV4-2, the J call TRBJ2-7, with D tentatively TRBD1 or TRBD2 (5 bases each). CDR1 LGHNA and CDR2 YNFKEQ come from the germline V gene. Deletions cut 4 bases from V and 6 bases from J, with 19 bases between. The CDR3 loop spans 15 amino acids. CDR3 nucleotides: TGTGCCAGCAGCCGCCCCCGGGACGCCAACGCCGAGCAGTACTTC. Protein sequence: CASSRPRDANAEQYF.

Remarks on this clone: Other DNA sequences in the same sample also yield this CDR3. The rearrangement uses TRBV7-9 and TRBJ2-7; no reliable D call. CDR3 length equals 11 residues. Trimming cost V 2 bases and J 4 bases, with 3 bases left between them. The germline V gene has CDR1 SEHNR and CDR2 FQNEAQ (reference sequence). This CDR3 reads CASSLRYEQYF. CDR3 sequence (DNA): TGTGCCAGCAGCTTACGGTACGAGCAGTACTTC.

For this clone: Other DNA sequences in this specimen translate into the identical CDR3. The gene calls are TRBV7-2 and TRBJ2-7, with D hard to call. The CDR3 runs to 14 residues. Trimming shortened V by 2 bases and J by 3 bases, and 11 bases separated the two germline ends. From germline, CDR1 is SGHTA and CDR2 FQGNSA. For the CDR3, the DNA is TGTGCCAGCAGCTTACTGGGGAATAGCTACGAGCAGTACTTC. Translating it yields CASSLLGNSYEQYF.

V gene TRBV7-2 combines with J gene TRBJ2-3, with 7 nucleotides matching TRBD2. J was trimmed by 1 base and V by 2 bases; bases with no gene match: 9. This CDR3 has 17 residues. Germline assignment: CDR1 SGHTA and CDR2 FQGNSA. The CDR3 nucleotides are TGTGCCAGCAGCTTATACTTAGGCGGGGGTGGCACAGATACGCAGTATTTT. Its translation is CASSLYLGGGGTDTQYF.

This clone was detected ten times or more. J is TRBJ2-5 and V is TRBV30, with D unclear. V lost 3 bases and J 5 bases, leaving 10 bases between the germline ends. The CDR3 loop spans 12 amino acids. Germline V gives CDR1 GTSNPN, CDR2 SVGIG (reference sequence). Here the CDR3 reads CAWSIGWETQYF. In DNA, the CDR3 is TGTGCCTGGAGCATCGGATGGGAGACCCAGTACTTC.

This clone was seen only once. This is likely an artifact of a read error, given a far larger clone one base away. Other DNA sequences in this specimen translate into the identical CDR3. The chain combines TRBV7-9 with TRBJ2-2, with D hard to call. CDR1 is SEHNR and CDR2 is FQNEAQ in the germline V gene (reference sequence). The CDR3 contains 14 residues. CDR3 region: CASSPRAYTGELFF. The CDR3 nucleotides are TGTGCCAGCAGCCCTAGGGCGTACACCGGTGAGCTGTTTTTT.

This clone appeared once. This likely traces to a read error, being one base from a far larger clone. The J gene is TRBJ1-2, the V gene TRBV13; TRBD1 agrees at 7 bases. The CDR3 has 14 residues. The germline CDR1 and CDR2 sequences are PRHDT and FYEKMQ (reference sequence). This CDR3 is CASSLGQVGYGYTF. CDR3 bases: TGTGCCAGCAGCCTAGGACAGGTAGGTTATGGCTACACCTTC.

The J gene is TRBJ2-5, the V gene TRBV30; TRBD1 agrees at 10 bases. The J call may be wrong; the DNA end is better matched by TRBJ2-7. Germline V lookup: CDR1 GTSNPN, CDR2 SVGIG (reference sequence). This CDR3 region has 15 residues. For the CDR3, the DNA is TGTGCCTGGAGTGTACGAGACAGGGGGCGCTACGAGCAGTACTTC. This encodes CAWSVRDRGRYEQYF.

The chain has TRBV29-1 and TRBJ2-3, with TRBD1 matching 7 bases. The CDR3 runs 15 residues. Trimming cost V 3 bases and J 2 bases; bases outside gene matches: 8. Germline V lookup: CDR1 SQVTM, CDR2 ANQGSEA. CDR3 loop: CSVDLQGTSTDTQYF. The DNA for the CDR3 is TGCAGCGTTGATTTACAGGGGACCTCCACAGATACGCAGTATTTT.

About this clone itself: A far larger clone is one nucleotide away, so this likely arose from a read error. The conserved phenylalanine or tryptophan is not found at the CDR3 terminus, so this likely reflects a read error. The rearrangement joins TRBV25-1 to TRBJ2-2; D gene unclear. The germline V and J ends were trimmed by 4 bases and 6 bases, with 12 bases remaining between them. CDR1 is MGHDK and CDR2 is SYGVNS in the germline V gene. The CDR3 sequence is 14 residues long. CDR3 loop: CASSVSGWAGELFL. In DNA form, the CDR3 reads TGTGCCAGCAGTGTATCTGGGTGGGCCGGGGAGCTGTTTCTT.

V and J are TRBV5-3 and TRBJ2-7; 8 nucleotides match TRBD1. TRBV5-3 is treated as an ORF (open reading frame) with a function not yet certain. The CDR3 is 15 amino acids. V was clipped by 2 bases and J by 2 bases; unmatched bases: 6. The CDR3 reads CARSFPRQGPYEQYF. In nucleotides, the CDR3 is TGTGCCAGAAGCTTTCCCCGACAGGGGCCCTACGAGCAGTACTTC.

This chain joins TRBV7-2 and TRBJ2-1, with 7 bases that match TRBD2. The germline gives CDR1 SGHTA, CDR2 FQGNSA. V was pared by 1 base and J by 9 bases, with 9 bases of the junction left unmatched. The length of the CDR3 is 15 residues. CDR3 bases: TGTGCCAGCAGCTTAGTGGGGGGAGGGAATTCTGAGCAGTTCTTC. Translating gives CASSLVGGGNSEQFF.

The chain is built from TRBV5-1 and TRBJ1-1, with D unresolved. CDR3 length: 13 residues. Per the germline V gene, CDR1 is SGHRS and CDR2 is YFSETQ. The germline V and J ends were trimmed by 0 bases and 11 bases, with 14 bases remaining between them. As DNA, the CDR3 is TGCGCCAGCAGCTTGGCTATTAGGGAACGGGCTTTCTTT. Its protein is CASSLAIRERAFF.

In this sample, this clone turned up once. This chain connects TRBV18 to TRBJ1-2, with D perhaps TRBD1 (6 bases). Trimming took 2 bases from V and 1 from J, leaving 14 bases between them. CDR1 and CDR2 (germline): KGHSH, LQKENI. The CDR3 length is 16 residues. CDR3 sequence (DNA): TGTGCCAGCTCACCAACGAGGACAGCCTTTAACTATGGCTACACCTTC. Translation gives CASSPTRTAFNYGYTF.

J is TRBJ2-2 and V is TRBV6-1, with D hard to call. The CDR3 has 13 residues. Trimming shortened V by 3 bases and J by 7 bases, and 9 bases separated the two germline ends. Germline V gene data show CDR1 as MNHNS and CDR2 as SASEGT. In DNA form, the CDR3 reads TGTGCCAGCAGTGACGCAGGCCACGGGGAGCTGTTTTTT. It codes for CASSDAGHGELFF.